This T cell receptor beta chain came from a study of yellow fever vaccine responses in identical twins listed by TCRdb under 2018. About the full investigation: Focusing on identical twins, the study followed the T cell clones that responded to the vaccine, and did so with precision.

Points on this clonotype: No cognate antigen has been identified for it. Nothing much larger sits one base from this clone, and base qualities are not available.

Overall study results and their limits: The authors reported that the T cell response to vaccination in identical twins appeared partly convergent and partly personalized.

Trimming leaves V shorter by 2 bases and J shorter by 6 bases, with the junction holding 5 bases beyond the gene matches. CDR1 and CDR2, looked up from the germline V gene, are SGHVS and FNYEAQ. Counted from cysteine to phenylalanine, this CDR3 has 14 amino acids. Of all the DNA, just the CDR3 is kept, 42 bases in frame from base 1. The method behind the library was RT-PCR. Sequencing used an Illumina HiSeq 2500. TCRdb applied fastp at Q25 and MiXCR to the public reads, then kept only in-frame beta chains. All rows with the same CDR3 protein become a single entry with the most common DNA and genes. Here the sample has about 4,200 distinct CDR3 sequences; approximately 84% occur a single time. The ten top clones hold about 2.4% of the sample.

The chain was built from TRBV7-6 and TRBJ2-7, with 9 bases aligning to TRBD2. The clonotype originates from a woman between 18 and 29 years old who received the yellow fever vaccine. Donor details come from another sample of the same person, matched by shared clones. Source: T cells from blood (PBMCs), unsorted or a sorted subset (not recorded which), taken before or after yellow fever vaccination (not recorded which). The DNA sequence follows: TGTGCCAGCAGCTTACGTAGCGGGAGTGGCGAGCAGTACTTC. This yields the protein CASSLRSGSGEQYF.